This T cell receptor (beta chain) was profiled in a study of vaccination and CD4 T cells after COVID-19. At the Johns Hopkins FTIC core, DNA taken from cultured CD4+ T cells was sequenced by way of the Oncomine TCR Beta short-read assay. The source of extracted genomic DNA was cultured CD4+ T cells. TCRdb re-called the PCR reads with MiXCR, one entry per CDR3 protein. The sample has over 10,000 distinct CDR3 sequences; about 50% are singletons. Germline values: CDR1 LNHDA, CDR2 SQIVND (reference sequence). V gave up 3 bases and J gave up 5 bases; unmatched junction bases: 4. The CDR3 extends over 14 amino acids. Noted treatment: approximately nine-day PBMC culture with coronavirus spike peptide pools or control peptides (ViraFEST assay). This clonotype was seen a single time. No antigen is known for it.

Material for sequencing was CD4+ T cells from blood, cultured in vitro. The sequence was collected from a human donor who had recovered from COVID-19. The rearrangement joins TRBV19 to TRBJ2-5, with 9 bases lining up with TRBD1. The CDR3 DNA is TGTGCCAGTAGTATGACAGGGGGGTGGGAGACCCAGTACTTC. Protein product: CASSMTGGWETQYF.